The T cell receptor beta chain under discussion was sequenced for a study of blood T cell repertoires in COVID-19. This table comes from immunoSEQ multiplex PCR, and its TCRdb copy is limited to in-frame clones, with some not included. Of roughly 62,000 clones listed, roughly 79% are singletons. The CDR3 spans 11 residues. Germline V CDR1 and CDR2: WNHNN, SYGVQD (reference sequence). V dropped 8 bases and J dropped 12 bases, with 11 bases sitting between them. The V and J genes are TRBV10-1 and TRBJ1-6; TRBD1 is a possible D gene (5 bases). Sequencing used peripheral blood. This TCR came from a man in his sixties with acute or convalescent COVID-19. CDR3 sequence: CASLSREPLHF. The CDR3 region has the DNA TGCGCCAGCTTATCCAGGGAACCCCTCCACTTT.